Listed here is a single T cell receptor beta chain. Its cognate antigen is unknown. Additional DNA sequences in this sample encode the identical CDR3. Measured with immunoSEQ multiplex PCR; TCRdb has only the in-frame clones, and not every one. This repertoire shows roughly 120,000 clones, about four fifths found once; its top ten account for 5% to 5.5%. The data stem from a study of radiotherapy plus CTLA-4 blockade in lung cancer. Study context: 15% to 20% of patients responded objectively, and 25% to 40% achieved disease control. General study points: It was early blood T cell clone dynamics, with interferon-beta, that reportedly best predicted response. TCR clones of tumor origin grew in blood after radiotherapy plus ipilimumab.

Germline V lookup: CDR1 SGDLS, CDR2 YYNGEE. The CDR3 has 14 residues. V lost 4 bases and J lost 2; bases outside the gene matches: 4. Sample: peripheral blood, taken from a patient treated with radiotherapy plus ipilimumab. The genes are TRBV9 and TRBJ1-1, with 8 bases identical to TRBD1. The clonotype was recovered from a human donor with non-small cell lung cancer who had a partial response to radiotherapy plus ipilimumab. The CDR3: CASSLGQGNTEAFF. DNA for the CDR3: TGTGCCAGCAGCCTTGGACAGGGAAACACTGAAGCTTTCTTT. The entire variable domain, with the rest obtained from reference TRBV9 and TRBJ1-1, is as follows: DSGVTQTPKHLITATGQRVTLRCSPRSGDLSVYWYQQSLDQGLQFLIQYYNGEERAKGNILERFSAQQFPDLHSELNLSSLELGDSALYFCASSLGQGNTEAFFGQGTRLTVV.